Described below is a single T cell receptor beta chain sequence and its context. Its antigen is still unknown. This entry belongs to a study of cytomegalovirus exposure and HLA in healthy donors. V dropped 0 bases and J dropped 9 bases, with 10 bases sitting between them. Germline lookup yields CDR1 ENHRY and CDR2 SYGVKD. The CDR3 covers 13 residues. The PCR made use of 60 Vbeta and 13 Jbeta primers. Per the original methods: A later analysis counted around 74 million unique TCR beta chains, around 10 million shared. Profiled with immunoSEQ multiplex PCR; TCRdb holds only in-frame clones, not every one. That table is the source of V, J and clone size, and D and trimming were worked out from the DNA. The data hold some 150,000 clones, with around 83% observed a single time. There were likely unrecorded immune exposures, though donors were nominally healthy when sampled. Findings and limits, study-wide: The authors later linked a missense DCLRE1C variant to TCR beta V- and J-gene trimming. Of the V segments, some could not be distinguished, including TRBV6-2 and TRBV6-3, and were excluded.

The sequence was collected from a woman aged 18-30 years in good health and CMV-seronegative. V and J are TRBV10-3 and TRBJ2-3; D is possibly TRBD1 (6 bases). Sample: PBMCs. The CDR3 protein is CAISESSRGTQYF. The CDR3 DNA reads as TGTGCCATCAGTGAGTCGAGCAGGGGCACGCAGTATTTT.